This TCR beta chain was recorded in a study of type 1 regulatory T cells. As to this clonotype: Its antigen remains unknown.

This CDR3 is built from 13 residues. Germline V lookup: CDR1 SGHAT, CDR2 FQNNGV. The V end lost 3 bases, the J end lost 4 bases, and 9 bases lay between the germline ends. TCRdb passed the reads through MiXCR, listing each CDR3 protein once. The table records about 68,000 distinct CDR3 sequences, around 63% of them present only once. The clonotype comes from a human donor in good health. Sequencing was carried out using cultured T cells, either the whole culture or a sorted T cell fraction (not recorded which). Indicated subset: Tr1-enriched cell product generated in vitro against host alloantigens. This sequence joins TRBV11-2 and TRBJ2-5, with D unclear. CDR3 in DNA: TGTGCCAGCAGCTTCATAGAACGAGAGACCCAGTACTTC. This translates into CASSFIERETQYF. Using reference TRBV11-2 and TRBJ2-5 for the parts outside the CDR3, the full variable domain is EAGVAQSPRYKIIEKRQSVAFWCNPISGHATLYWYQQILGQGPKLLIQFQNNGVVDDSQLPKDRFSAERLKGVDSTLKIQPAKLEDSAVYLCASSFIERETQYFGPGTRLLVL.